The 32 T cell receptor beta chains listed next were all sequenced from one sample in a study of blood T cell repertoires in COVID-19. Here immunoSEQ multiplex PCR was the method, and the copy in TCRdb shows in-frame clones only, minus some. The sample holds 95,000 to 150,000 clones, approximately 80% seen once. Sequences were obtained from peripheral blood. Receptors originate from a man in his forties with active or convalescent COVID-19.

CDR3 coding DNA: TGTGCCAGCAGCTTAGTAGGGACAGGGGGCGGCTACACCTTC. Residues: CASSLVGTGGGYTF. The genes are TRBV7-9 and TRBJ1-2; 12 bases agree with TRBD1. This CDR3 is 14 amino acids long. The germline V gene has CDR1 SEHNR and CDR2 FQNEAQ (reference sequence). With V trimmed by 1 base and J by 8 bases, 2 bases remained unmatched.

V usage is TRBV7-8 and J usage is TRBJ2-1; 8 bases match TRBD2. Germline V lookup: CDR1 SGHVS, CDR2 FQNEAQ. The length of the CDR3 is 15 residues. V gave up 5 bases and J gave up 4 bases; unmatched junction bases: 7. CDR3: CASSPPSGGYNEQFF. Written as DNA, the CDR3 is TGTGCCAGCAGCCCCCCGAGCGGGGGTTACAATGAGCAGTTCTTC.

CDR3 nucleotides: TGCGCCAGCAGCTTGGTATGGGCGGGGGGCAACTACAATGAGCAGTTCTTC. It specifies CASSLVWAGGNYNEQFF. The chain carries TRBV5-1 and TRBJ2-1, with 8 bases aligning to TRBD2. Trimming at V came to 0 bases and at J to 3 bases, leaving 8 bases not matched to a gene. CDR3 length: 17 residues. Germline CDR1 and CDR2: SGHRS and YFSETQ.

This clone was recorded a few times. V gene TRBV29-1 combines with J gene TRBJ1-2; unclear D gene. The CDR3 sequence is 15 residues long. Germline lookup yields CDR1 SQVTM and CDR2 ANQGSEA. V was clipped by 3 bases and J by 3 bases, with 17 bases between them. For the CDR3, the DNA is TGCAGCGTTGATTCGGGTAGTGGAATAGACTATGGCTACACCTTC. Protein product: CSVDSGSGIDYGYTF.

This chain links TRBV6-2 or TRBV6-3 with TRBJ2-1, with 7 bases identical to TRBD2. The junction had 3 bases not matched to a gene; V was cut back by 2 bases and J by 5 bases. The germline gives CDR1 MNHEY, CDR2 SVGEGT. This CDR3 contains 14 residues. CDR3 DNA: TGTGCCAGCAGTTACCCGGGGGGTAACAATGAGCAGTTCTTC. Encoded protein: CASSYPGGNNEQFF.

V gene TRBV9 combines with J gene TRBJ1-4; perhaps TRBD1 as D (6 bases). This CDR3 region has 13 residues. Germline V gene lookup returns CDR1 SGDLS and CDR2 YYNGEE. The V end lost 5 bases, the J end lost 7 bases, and 12 bases lay between the germline ends. The CDR3 DNA sequence: TGTGCCAGCAGTCCCCAGGGGATTGAAAAACTGTTTTTT. This gives the protein CASSPQGIEKLFF.

V usage is TRBV4-3 and J usage is TRBJ1-3, with a possible D match to TRBD1 (6 bases). Trimming stripped 4 bases from V and 4 bases from J, with 14 bases between. CDR1 is LGHNA and CDR2 is YSLEER in the germline V gene. This CDR3 contains 15 residues. Here the CDR3 DNA reads TGCGCCAGCAGCCTCTTTATCCAGGGGGGAAACACCATATATTTT. The encoded protein is CASSLFIQGGNTIYF.

This sequence joins TRBV23-1 and TRBJ1-2; 9 nucleotides agree with TRBD1. TRBV23-1 is designated an ORF whose function remains uncertain. This CDR3 is built from 16 residues. V gave up 6 bases and J gave up 3 bases; unmatched junction bases: 11. CDR3 protein: CASRRDREGGDYGYTF. CDR3 coding DNA: TGCGCCAGCAGACGGGACAGGGAAGGGGGGGACTATGGCTACACCTTC.

The chain couples TRBV27 to TRBJ2-3, with TRBD1 matching 8 bases. The CDR3 covers 15 residues. Germline lookup yields CDR1 MNHEY and CDR2 SMNVEV (reference sequence). Trimming at V came to 3 bases and at J to 1 base, leaving 3 bases not matched to a gene. Here the CDR3 reads CASSLDREGTDTQYF. The CDR3 region has the DNA TGTGCCAGCAGTTTGGACAGGGAGGGCACAGATACGCAGTATTTT.

The genes are TRBV6-5 and TRBJ2-5; no firm D call. The germline V gene encodes CDR1 MNHEY and CDR2 SVGAGI. Trimming left V 5 bases short and J 4 bases short, with 11 bases between. The CDR3 has 13 amino acids. The CDR3 sequence: CASSMTYSETQYF. In DNA form, the CDR3 reads TGTGCCAGCAGTATGACTTATTCAGAGACCCAGTACTTC.

The J gene is TRBJ1-5, the V gene TRBV12-3 or TRBV12-4, with D tentatively TRBD1 (5 bases). The CDR3 loop spans 13 amino acids. Trimming stripped 7 bases from V and 4 bases from J, with 11 bases between. The CDR3: CASTHGGNQPQHF. CDR3 coding DNA: TGTGCCAGCACCCATGGGGGGAATCAGCCCCAGCATTTT.

The J gene is TRBJ2-7, the V gene TRBV5-1; TRBD1 matches at 9 bases. CDR1 SGHRS and CDR2 YFSETQ come from the germline V gene. V shed 4 bases and J 5 bases; nucleotides not matched to a gene: 7. The length of the CDR3 is 14 residues. Here the CDR3 DNA reads TGCGCCAGCAGCGAACAGGGGGCTATGGACGAGCAGTACTTC. Amino acid sequence: CASSEQGAMDEQYF.

Ten or more counts support this clone. The CDR3 protein is CASSLFGTSGSRGGEQFF. The CDR3 bases are TGTGCCAGCAGTCTATTCGGGACTAGCGGGAGCAGGGGAGGTGAGCAGTTCTTC. The chain recombines TRBV27 with TRBJ2-1; 14 bases map to TRBD2. After removal of 5 bases from V and 9 bases from J, the junction contained 15 bases not matched to a gene. Germline assignment: CDR1 MNHEY and CDR2 SMNVEV (reference sequence). This CDR3 comprises 18 residues.

This chain uses TRBV19 with TRBJ2-5, with D possibly TRBD2 on 6 matching bases. The CDR3 extends over 15 amino acids. Germline V gene sequence: CDR1 LNHDA, CDR2 SQIVND (reference sequence). V lost 6 bases and J 0 bases, leaving 14 bases between the germline ends. CDR3 region: CASSLAAGYQETQYF. DNA for the CDR3: TGTGCCAGTAGCCTCGCCGCGGGGTACCAAGAGACCCAGTACTTC. The full variable domain, with the rest looked up from reference TRBV19 and TRBJ2-5, is DGGITQSPKYLFRKEGQNVTLSCEQNLNHDAMYWYRQDPGQGLRLIYYSQIVNDFQKGDIAEGYSVSREKKESFPLTVTSAQKNPTAFYLCASSLAAGYQETQYFGPGTRLLVL.

This clone appeared a few times. J is TRBJ1-4 and V is TRBV9; 10 bases map to TRBD1. Germline V gene data show CDR1 as SGDLS and CDR2 as YYNGEE. The ends lost 8 bases at V and 2 bases at J; junction bases unmatched: 3. The CDR3 sequence is 14 residues long. Here the CDR3 reads CASGQGDTNEKLFF. The CDR3 coding sequence is TGTGCCAGTGGACAGGGGGATACTAATGAAAAACTGTTTTTT.

This clone was observed a handful of times. The CDR3 spells CASTSTGEEKLFF. The CDR3 coding sequence is TGCGCCAGCACGTCGACAGGGGAGGAAAAACTGTTTTTT. This chain connects TRBV4-1 to TRBJ1-4; TRBD1 matches 8 bases. This CDR3 is 13 amino acids long. Trimming removed 7 bases from V and 8 bases from J; junction bases left unmatched: 6. In germline, CDR1 is MGHRA, CDR2 YSYEKL.

The genes are TRBV5-1 and TRBJ1-1; D is unresolved. Trimming took 1 base from V and 8 from J, leaving 12 bases between them. CDR1 and CDR2 (germline): SGHRS, YFSETQ. The CDR3 loop spans 13 amino acids. CDR3 coding DNA: TGCGCCAGCAGCTTGCCGGCTAGAAAAGAAGCTTTCTTT. Amino acids: CASSLPARKEAFF.

The rearrangement joins TRBV6-6 to TRBJ2-7, with 7 nucleotides matching TRBD2. V dropped 5 bases and J dropped 0; count of bases not matched to a gene: 7. The CDR3 consists of 15 residues. CDR1 is MNHNY and CDR2 is SVGAGI in the germline V gene (reference sequence). This chain's CDR3 is CASSAAGSTSYEQYF. The CDR3 DNA reads as TGTGCCAGCAGTGCAGCGGGAAGCACCTCCTACGAGCAGTACTTC.

The chain carries TRBV7-2 and TRBJ1-2; D is undetermined. The V gene's germline CDR1 is SGHTA and CDR2 FQGNSA. Between the trimmed V and J ends, which lost 1 base and 2 bases, there was a span of 11 bases. The CDR3 has 15 residues. CDR3 region: CASSLVGPGNYGYTF. The CDR3 region has the DNA TGTGCCAGCAGCTTAGTAGGGCCGGGGAACTATGGCTACACCTTC.

This chain joins TRBV2 and TRBJ1-5; D possibly corresponds to TRBD1 (6 bases). The CDR3 runs to 15 residues. Germline V CDR1 and CDR2: SNHLY, FYNNEI. Deletions cut 8 bases from V and 9 bases from J, with 23 bases between. CDR3 nucleotide sequence: TGTGCCAGCTCAGGAAGCAGGACAGCTCGGGGGCCCCAGCATTTT. Protein product: CASSGSRTARGPQHF.

The V gene is TRBV4-1, the J gene TRBJ2-7, with D tentatively TRBD1 (5 bases). The CDR3 runs to 15 residues. Germline V lookup: CDR1 MGHRA, CDR2 YSYEKL. V shed 0 bases and J shed 4 bases, with 13 bases lying between them. CDR3 DNA: TGCGCCAGCAGCCAAGACCCAGGGTATGGGTACGAGCAGTACTTC. Amino acid sequence: CASSQDPGYGYEQYF.

The chain joins TRBV9 to TRBJ2-1, with 14 bases aligning to TRBD2. This CDR3 is 15 amino acids long. Germline loops: CDR1 SGDLS, CDR2 YYNGEE. V was pared by 3 bases and J by 9 bases, with 5 bases of the junction left unmatched. The CDR3 spells CASSAQTSGRVEQFF. The CDR3 DNA sequence: TGTGCCAGCAGCGCCCAGACTAGCGGGAGGGTTGAGCAGTTCTTC.

The rearrangement joins TRBV5-1 to TRBJ2-1; 7 nucleotides line up with TRBD1. Germline V gene lookup returns CDR1 SGHRS and CDR2 YFSETQ. The CDR3 is 15 amino acids. Unmatched junction bases numbered 8, after V lost 4 bases and J lost 4 bases. CDR3 sequence reads: CASSLEGAGYNEQFF. The CDR3 DNA sequence: TGCGCCAGCAGCCTTGAGGGGGCAGGTTACAATGAGCAGTTCTTC.

The chain's CDR3 is CSVGVSGGANIYF. DNA for the CDR3: TGCAGCGTTGGAGTGTCAGGGGGCGCGAACATATATTTT. The chain links TRBV29-1 to TRBJ1-3, with 8 bases aligning to TRBD1. The CDR3 has 13 residues. Germline CDR1 reads SQVTM; CDR2 reads ANQGSEA. With 4 bases clipped from V and 12 bases from J, the junction kept 11 bases outside the gene matches. Using reference TRBV29-1 and TRBJ1-3 for the parts outside the CDR3, the full variable domain is SAVISQKPSRDICQRGTSLTIQCQVDSQVTMMFWYRQQPGQSLTLIATANQGSEATYESGFVIDKFPISRPNLTFSTLTVSNMSPEDSSIYLCSVGVSGGANIYFGEGSWLTVV.

The chain uses TRBV5-1 and TRBJ1-1; D is perhaps TRBD1 (5 bases). Germline lookup yields CDR1 SGHRS and CDR2 YFSETQ. This CDR3 spans 13 amino acids. Trimming pared 5 bases from V and 3 bases from J, leaving 11 bases between. The CDR3 DNA follows: TGCGCCAGCAGGCGGGGGAAGGACACTGAAGCTTTCTTT. Encoded protein: CASRRGKDTEAFF. Using reference TRBV5-1 and TRBJ1-1 for the parts outside the CDR3, the full variable domain is KAGVTQTPRYLIKTRGQQVTLSCSPISGHRSVSWYQQTPGQGLQFLFEYFSETQRNKGNFPGRFSGRQFSNSRSEMNVSTLELGDSALYLCASRRGKDTEAFFGQGTRLTVV.

The chain uses TRBV4-1 and TRBJ2-7; D uncertain. The germline V and J ends were trimmed by 0 bases and 2 bases, with 14 bases remaining between them. This CDR3 has 16 amino acids. Per the germline V gene, CDR1 is MGHRA and CDR2 is YSYEKL. Here the CDR3 reads CASSQDEARPTYEQYF. The CDR3 bases are TGCGCCAGCAGCCAAGATGAGGCACGGCCAACCTACGAGCAGTACTTC.

The gene calls are TRBV13 and TRBJ1-5, with a weak D call TRBD1 (6 bases). CDR1 PRHDT and CDR2 FYEKMQ come from the germline V gene (reference sequence). The CDR3 covers 16 residues. The V and J ends lost 5 bases and 2 bases respectively, with 16 bases between them. The chain's CDR3 is CASSPPSGEGNQPQHF. The CDR3 DNA follows: TGTGCCAGCAGCCCACCCTCAGGGGAAGGCAATCAGCCCCAGCATTTT.

The chain joins TRBV7-2 to TRBJ1-1; D gene unclear. The CDR3 is made up of 12 amino acids. Germline values: CDR1 SGHTA, CDR2 FQGNSA. Trimming took 2 bases from V and 4 from J, leaving 5 bases between them. The CDR3 sequence: CASSLWSTEAFF. CDR3 nucleotides: TGTGCCAGCAGCTTATGGAGCACTGAAGCTTTCTTT.

The chain combines TRBV11-2 with TRBJ1-1; possibly TRBD1 for D (6 bases). Germline CDR1 SGHAT, CDR2 FQNNGV. V gave up 7 bases and J gave up 2 bases, with 11 bases separating them. The CDR3 covers 13 residues. This CDR3 is CASTRTANTEAFF. The CDR3 bases are TGTGCCAGCACCCGGACAGCAAACACTGAAGCTTTCTTT. Supplemented by reference TRBV11-2 and TRBJ1-1, the full variable domain reads EAGVAQSPRYKIIEKRQSVAFWCNPISGHATLYWYQQILGQGPKLLIQFQNNGVVDDSQLPKDRFSAERLKGVDSTLKIQPAKLEDSAVYLCASTRTANTEAFFGQGTRLTVV.

The rearrangement links TRBV2 to TRBJ1-1; possible D gene TRBD1, 5 bases. Germline CDR1 reads SNHLY; CDR2 reads FYNNEI. The CDR3 totals 13 residues. Between the trimmed V and J ends, which lost 4 bases and 1 base, there was a span of 7 bases. DNA of the CDR3: TGTGCCAGCAGTGTGGGGGGGAACACTGAAGCTTTCTTT. Translated: CASSVGGNTEAFF.

There are a few counts of this clone. The chain joins TRBV27 to TRBJ2-2; 9 bases are a match to TRBD2. CDR1 is MNHEY and CDR2 is SMNVEV in the germline V gene (reference sequence). V was pared by 11 bases and J by 6 bases, with 10 bases of the junction left unmatched. The CDR3 is 14 residues long. CDR3 nucleotide sequence: TGTGCCTCGAGGGCGGGAGGGCCGGCCGGGGAGCTGTTTTTT. Residues: CASRAGGPAGELFF.

The chain joins TRBV30 to TRBJ2-1; D perhaps matches TRBD1 (6 bases). Looked up from germline, CDR1 is GTSNPN and CDR2 is SVGIG (reference sequence). The CDR3 is made up of 16 amino acids. V was shortened by 0 bases and J by 7 bases, with 19 bases between the two germline ends. For the CDR3, the DNA is TGTGCCTGGAGTGTCTATGCAGGACAGCGCTTGAATGAGCAGTTCTTC. It codes for CAWSVYAGQRLNEQFF.